The 12 T cell receptor beta chains reported below all come from one sample, sequenced in a study of early T cells in non-severe SARS-CoV-2 infection. TCRdb ran MiXCR on the 5' RACE reads and lists one entry per CDR3 protein. The sample lists roughly 66,000 distinct CDR3 sequences, approximately 9% occurring once. The sequenced material came from whole blood. Source of these receptors: an adult who was a healthcare worker with PCR-confirmed SARS-CoV-2 infection or an uninfected control (not recorded which).

This clonotype was detected ten times or more. The rearrangement uses TRBV6-4 and TRBJ1-1; D is unresolved. Germline-derived CDR1 and CDR2 are MRHNA and SNTAGT. The CDR3 consists of 13 residues. V dropped 2 bases and J dropped 5 bases, with 9 bases sitting between them. The CDR3 reads CASSDEGGTEAFF. In DNA form, the CDR3 reads TGTGCCAGCAGTGACGAGGGAGGGACTGAAGCTTTCTTT.

This clonotype was counted between two and nine times. The CDR3 loop is CASRWDRVPYGYTF. The CDR3, as DNA: TGTGCCAGTAGATGGGACAGGGTCCCCTATGGCTACACCTTC. The chain recombines TRBV19 with TRBJ1-2, with 9 bases matching TRBD1. J gave up 4 bases and V 6 bases, and 6 bases lay outside the gene matches. The germline V gene encodes CDR1 LNHDA and CDR2 SQIVND (reference sequence). The CDR3 length is 14 residues.

DNA of the CDR3: TGTGCCTGGAGTGGGGGGGCCTATGGCTACACCTTC. Translation: CAWSGGAYGYTF. This sequence joins TRBV30 and TRBJ1-2; possibly TRBD1 for D (6 bases). CDR3 length: 12 amino acids. The V gene lost 1 base and the J gene lost 4 bases, with 7 bases spanning the gap. The germline V gene encodes CDR1 GTSNPN and CDR2 SVGIG (reference sequence).

V is TRBV6-1 and J is TRBJ1-2; possibly TRBD1 for D (6 bases). There are 13 residues in the CDR3. V was clipped by 6 bases and J by 2 bases, with 10 bases between them. Germline V gene data show CDR1 as MNHNS and CDR2 as SASEGT. CDR3 sequence (DNA): TGTGCCAGCAGCAGGGGACCAAACTATGGCTACACCTTC. It codes for CASSRGPNYGYTF.

The chain employs TRBV5-1 and TRBJ2-5, with D tentatively TRBD2 (6 bases). CDR1 and CDR2 from the germline V gene are SGHRS and YFSETQ. The V gene lost 3 bases and the J gene lost 1 base, with 16 bases spanning the gap. The CDR3 contains 16 residues. The CDR3 sequence is CASSYTSRHGQETQYF. CDR3 bases: TGCGCCAGCAGCTACACTAGCAGACACGGCCAAGAGACCCAGTACTTC. The entire variable domain, with the rest obtained from reference TRBV5-1 and TRBJ2-5, is as follows: KAGVTQTPRYLIKTRGQQVTLSCSPISGHRSVSWYQQTPGQGLQFLFEYFSETQRNKGNFPGRFSGRQFSNSRSEMNVSTLELGDSALYLCASSYTSRHGQETQYFGPGTRLLVL.

This clonotype has ten or more counts. The chain employs TRBV7-8 and TRBJ1-4; the match to TRBD1 covers 8 bases. This CDR3 has 15 residues. With 3 bases clipped from V and 6 bases from J, the junction kept 6 bases outside the gene matches. Looked up from germline, CDR1 is SGHVS and CDR2 is FQNEAQ. This CDR3 reads CASSLGGTGDEKLFF. DNA for the CDR3: TGTGCCAGCAGCTTGGGTGGGACAGGAGATGAAAAACTGTTTTTT.

This clonotype was recorded a few times. This chain connects TRBV7-2 to TRBJ2-2; the D is unclear. The CDR3 is 15 amino acids. Trimming took off 1 base at V and 2 bases at J, with 8 bases between the two ends. Germline V gene sequence: CDR1 SGHTA, CDR2 FQGNSA. CDR3: CASSLEGGNTGELFF. CDR3 DNA: TGTGCCAGCAGCTTAGAGGGCGGAAACACCGGGGAGCTGTTTTTT.

This clonotype was detected a few times. The rearrangement uses TRBV30 and TRBJ1-1; D uncertain. V lost 3 bases, J lost 7 bases, and 6 bases lay in between. CDR3 length equals 10 residues. The germline V gene has CDR1 GTSNPN and CDR2 SVGIG (reference sequence). CDR3 region: CAWREGEAFF. The DNA for the CDR3 is TGTGCCTGGAGGGAGGGTGAAGCTTTCTTT.

This clonotype occurred a few times. This chain uses TRBV6-1 with TRBJ1-3; D ambiguous. CDR3 length: 10 amino acids. In germline, CDR1 is MNHNS, CDR2 SASEGT. With 11 bases removed from V and 7 bases from J, the gap between germline ends came to 9 bases. CDR3 loop: CALRENTIYF. CDR3 DNA sequence: TGTGCCTTGAGAGAGAACACCATATATTTT.

The chain uses TRBV29-1 and TRBJ1-1; D not certain. Germline V CDR1 and CDR2: SQVTM, ANQGSEA. The CDR3 covers 14 residues. Deletions cut 4 bases from V and 1 base from J, with 13 bases between. DNA for the CDR3: TGCAGCGTTGGTTTAACGCGGTCGAACACTGAAGCTTTCTTT. Amino acid sequence: CSVGLTRSNTEAFF. The full variable domain, in which reference TRBV29-1 and TRBJ1-1 provide the parts outside the CDR3, is SAVISQKPSRDICQRGTSLTIQCQVDSQVTMMFWYRQQPGQSLTLIATANQGSEATYESGFVIDKFPISRPNLTFSTLTVSNMSPEDSSIYLCSVGLTRSNTEAFFGQGTRLTVV.

This clonotype has only a few counts. The V and J genes are TRBV14 and TRBJ2-7; tentative D call: TRBD2 (5 bases). Trimming removed 8 bases from V and 0 bases from J, with 8 bases in between. The CDR3 spans 12 residues. CDR1 and CDR2 (germline): SGHDN, FVKESK. CDR3 in amino acids: CASGGFSYEQYF. The CDR3 region has the DNA TGTGCCAGCGGAGGTTTCTCCTACGAGCAGTACTTC.

The chain links TRBV11-2 to TRBJ2-7; D perhaps matches TRBD2 (5 bases). In germline, CDR1 is SGHAT, CDR2 FQNNGV. Deletions cut 8 bases from V and 2 bases from J, with 10 bases between. The CDR3 contains 12 residues. CDR3 in DNA: TGTGCCAGCGGCACGGGAACCTACGAGCAGTACTTC. It specifies CASGTGTYEQYF.